This paragraph covers one TCR beta chain sequence. Authors' data handling: Estimated nucleated cell counts came from reference gene primer amplification. The repertoire was sequenced with immunoSEQ multiplex PCR; TCRdb's copy has only in-frame clones and lacks some. From that table come the V and J calls and clone size; the DNA was used to work out D and trimming. The sample yields 27,000 or so clones, roughly nine tenths seen once. The data are from a study of blood T cell repertoires in COVID-19. The overall study: Researchers got acute and convalescent COVID-19 samples from the United States, Italy and Spain. PBMCs, B-cell-depleted T cells, or T cells were the source of the cDNA or gDNA that made up the material.

The CDR3 extends over 15 amino acids. V was clipped by 5 bases and J by 7 bases; unmatched bases: 8. Germline V gene data show CDR1 as MNHEY and CDR2 as SVGEGT. The J gene is TRBJ2-1, the V gene TRBV6-2 or TRBV6-3; 10 bases fit TRBD1. The source of this sequence is a man in his 70s with active COVID-19. Source material: peripheral blood. The chain's CDR3 is CASSNRDRGVNEQFF. In nucleotides, the CDR3 is TGTGCCAGCAGTAACCGGGACAGGGGCGTAAATGAGCAGTTCTTC.